This entry describes one T cell receptor beta chain. Its target is not known. This CDR3 has 12 amino acids. Per germline, CDR1 LNHDA and CDR2 SQIVND (reference sequence). The V and J ends lost 4 bases and 8 bases respectively, with 9 bases between them. These data come from a study of cytomegalovirus exposure and HLA in healthy donors. PCR primers comprised 60 Vbeta and 13 Jbeta primers. Sequenced by immunoSEQ multiplex PCR; TCRdb stores in-frame clones only, minus some. This table lists roughly 64,000 clones. Study-level findings and limits: TCR beta chain V- and J-gene trimming was linked, in a later analysis, to a missense variant in DCLRE1C.

The chain has TRBV19 and TRBJ2-1, with D perhaps TRBD2 (5 bases). Sequencing was carried out using PBMCs. The receptor was derived from a young woman in good health and CMV-seronegative. The CDR3 region has the DNA TGTGCCAGTAGTAAATATAGCGATGAGCAGTTCTTC. Its translation: CASSKYSDEQFF.